The T cell receptor beta chain described here comes from a study of vaccination effects on CD4 cells after COVID-19. This CDR3 has 12 amino acids. V dropped 7 bases and J dropped 5 bases, with 8 bases sitting between them. Regarding this clone: Its matching antigen is unknown.

Generated by immunoSEQ multiplex PCR, the TCRdb table keeps only in-frame clones and is missing some. This sample has 35,000 to 40,000 clones, with less than 70% found just once. Under the ViraFEST assay, PBMC were stimulated with viral peptide pools so that antigen-specific CD4+ T cells expanded. Sequencing was performed afterwards. Upon completion of around eleven days in culture, CD4+ T cells were isolated. Nucleocapsid antibodies were negative in the vaccine recipients, who had never had SARS-CoV-2 infection. The TCR comes from a human donor who received a COVID-19 vaccine. V and J are TRBV12-3 or TRBV12-4 and TRBJ2-2; D remains ambiguous. Material: CD4+ T cells from PBMCs cultured with HCoV-OC43 spike peptides, obtained before COVID-19 vaccination. Documented subset: HCoV-OC43 spike overlapping peptide pool stimulation. CDR3 residues: CASTLGTGELFF. The CDR3 DNA follows: TGTGCCAGCACCCTTGGGACCGGGGAGCTGTTTTTT.